This TCR beta chain emerged from a study of radiotherapy plus CTLA-4 blockade in lung cancer. At the level of the study: Objective response rate was around 19%; disease control rate, approximately 28%.

Sequencing used immunoSEQ multiplex PCR; TCRdb keeps in-frame clones, though not all of them. The profile shows 70,000 to 90,000 clones, around 82% of them singletons. Study-wide results and limits: The best predictor of response was reported to be early blood T cell clone dynamics, with interferon-beta. An expansion of tumor-derived TCR clones occurred in blood after radiotherapy plus ipilimumab.

In the case of this clone: Antigen: not known.

The study treated chemo-refractory metastatic non-small-cell lung cancer patients with focal radiation plus ipilimumab CTLA-4 blockade. Germline V gene lookup returns CDR1 SGHNT and CDR2 YYREEE (reference sequence). This CDR3 region has 16 residues. V dropped 4 bases and J dropped 5 bases, with 19 bases sitting between them. This sequence joins TRBV5-4 and TRBJ2-1, with D maybe TRBD1 (6 bases). This TCR was sampled from a human donor with non-small cell lung cancer who had a complete response to radiotherapy plus ipilimumab. Sequenced here: peripheral blood, sampled from a patient treated with radiotherapy plus ipilimumab. The CDR3 nucleotides are TGTGCCAGCAGCCTACCACAGGGTCCCACCGACAATGAGCAGTTCTTC. This encodes CASSLPQGPTDNEQFF.